Below, 24 T cell receptor beta chains from the same sample are listed, as sequenced in a study of T cells in women clearing cervical HPV infection. Repertoires were generated with immunoSEQ multiplex PCR, while TCRdb's copy carries only in-frame clones and drops some. This table lists about 18,000 clones. The sequencing input was blood buffy coat. These receptors all stem from a woman aged 18 to 75 with a cervical HPV16 infection that either progressed to CIN3+ or cleared (not recorded which).

Comments on this clone: The sequence runs out 3 residues before the end of the CDR3; the remainder is reconstructed from the germline J gene. The rearrangement uses TRBV27 and TRBJ1-1; 8 positions match TRBD1. J lost 4 bases, V lost 2 bases, and 6 bases had no gene match. This CDR3 has 15 amino acids. Germline-derived CDR1 and CDR2 are MNHEY and SMNVEV (reference sequence). The sequenced part of the CDR3 DNA is TGTGCCAGCAGTTTAACACAGGGGGGGAGCACTGAA. It yields the protein CASSLTQGGSTE. The full CDR3 protein reads CASSLTQGGSTEAFF.

Of note for this clone: With the read ending 3 residues before the CDR3 end, the germline J gene is used to fill in that end. The chain carries TRBV2 and TRBJ2-7; D gene unclear. The CDR3 contains 12 residues. With 7 bases removed from V and 0 bases from J, the gap between germline ends came to 7 bases. The germline CDR1 and CDR2 sequences are SNHLY and FYNNEI. The CDR3 DNA, read in part, is TGTGCCAGCACTGGCAGCTCCTACGAG. Translation: CASTGSSYE. The entire CDR3 is CASTGSSYEQYF.

About this clone itself: The sequenced fragment ends 3 residues before the CDR3 boundary, so the rest is inferred from the germline J gene. This chain joins TRBV5-4 and TRBJ2-5; possibly TRBD1 for D (6 bases). This CDR3 spans 14 amino acids. The V end lost 4 bases, the J end lost 1 base, and 11 bases lay between the germline ends. Germline loops: CDR1 SGHNT, CDR2 YYREEE (reference sequence). This chain's CDR3 is CASSKTGIQETQYF. Partial CDR3 DNA: TGTGCCAGCAGCAAAACAGGGATCCAAGAGACC.

The CDR3: CAWSVIGLAGVEETQYF. The CDR3 DNA, read in part, is TGTGCCTGGAGTGTCATCGGACTAGCGGGAGTAGAGGAGACC. The rearrangement joins TRBV30 to TRBJ2-5; 13 bases map to TRBD2. The CDR3 end is not reached by the read, which stops 3 residues before it; the germline J gene fills it in. Losses at the gene ends were 0 bases for V and 5 bases for J; bases not matched to a gene: 9. CDR3 length equals 17 residues. The germline gives CDR1 GTSNPN, CDR2 SVGIG (reference sequence).

As for this clone: The read terminates 3 residues before the CDR3 end, so the remaining end is supplied by the germline J gene. This chain links TRBV10-2 with TRBJ1-2, with no clear D. The CDR3 has 12 amino acids. Germline V lookup: CDR1 WSHSY, CDR2 SAAADI. The germline V and J ends were trimmed by 3 bases and 4 bases, with 6 bases remaining between them. The covered CDR3 bases are TGCGCCAGCAGTGATCACAGCTATGGC. This codes for CASSDHSYG. The entire CDR3 protein reads CASSDHSYGYTF.

Concerning this clone itself: The read ends 3 residues shy of where the CDR3 ends; the end is completed using the germline J gene. J is TRBJ2-3 and V is TRBV27; D gene unclear. The CDR3 spans 14 residues. Germline loops: CDR1 MNHEY, CDR2 SMNVEV (reference sequence). The V gene lost 3 bases and the J gene lost 2 bases, with 9 bases spanning the gap. The CDR3 here is CASSFNRNTDTQYF. The part of the CDR3 DNA that was read is TGTGCCAGCAGTTTTAACAGAAACACAGATACG.

A remark on this clone: The sequenced fragment ends 3 residues before the CDR3 boundary, so the rest is inferred from the germline J gene. V is TRBV12-3 or TRBV12-4 and J is TRBJ2-7; D gene ambiguous. This CDR3 has 12 amino acids. V was cut by 5 bases and J by 4 bases, with 9 bases left in between. CDR3 DNA, as far as it was read: TGTGCCAGCAGTGTATACGGTTACGAG. Its protein is CASSVYGYE. The CDR3 in full is CASSVYGYEQYF.

A remark on this clone: From the germline J gene comes the end of the CDR3, since the read stops 3 residues before it. The V and J genes are TRBV4-2 and TRBJ2-2; D may be TRBD2 (6 bases). The ends were cut back, 4 bases at V and 0 bases at J, with 15 bases in the middle. Germline CDR1 is LGHNA and CDR2 is YNFKEQ. The length of the CDR3 is 17 residues. The CDR3: CASSPRSTRSNTGELFF. The sequenced CDR3 bases are TGTGCCAGCAGCCCCCGTTCGACTAGGTCGAACACCGGGGAG.

Turning to this clone: The read ends 3 residues early relative to the CDR3; the germline J gene fills the gap. This chain connects TRBV20-1 to TRBJ1-5; D is undetermined. The CDR3 has 15 amino acids. CDR1 and CDR2 (germline): DFQATT, SNEGSKA (reference sequence). Trimming shortened V by 3 bases and J by 2 bases, and 14 bases separated the two germline ends. The covered CDR3 bases are TGCAGTGCTAGTTCGGGGAACGTTGGCAATCAGCCC. It translates to CSASSGNVGNQP. From start to end, the CDR3 is CSASSGNVGNQPQHF.

This CDR3 is CASSAGGGSNEQFF. The sequenced part of the CDR3 DNA is TGCGCCAGCAGTGCTGGAGGCGGGAGCAATGAG. The chain links TRBV5-1 to TRBJ2-1; 7 bases are shared with TRBD2. The read halts 3 residues ahead of the CDR3 end, with the missing end drawn from the germline J gene. This CDR3 is 14 amino acids long. Losses at the gene ends were 5 bases for V and 6 bases for J; bases not matched to a gene: 8. Looked up from germline, CDR1 is SGHRS and CDR2 is YFSETQ.

Comments on this clone: The sequenced fragment ends 3 residues before the CDR3 boundary, so the rest is inferred from the germline J gene. V usage is TRBV28 and J usage is TRBJ2-1; 12 bases agree with TRBD2. The junction had 2 bases not matched to a gene; V was cut back by 2 bases and J by 6 bases. Per germline, CDR1 MDHEN and CDR2 SYDVKM. This CDR3 has 15 residues. The sequenced part of the CDR3 DNA is TGTGCCAGCAGTTTACTAGCGGGAGGGGGCAATGAG. It yields the protein CASSLLAGGGNE. The complete CDR3 protein is CASSLLAGGGNEQFF.

About this clone itself: From the germline J gene comes the end of the CDR3, since the read stops 3 residues before it. The V gene is TRBV27, the J gene TRBJ1-4; no reliable D call. The CDR3 loop spans 17 amino acids. V was pared by 6 bases and J by 5 bases, with 22 bases between. Germline V lookup: CDR1 MNHEY, CDR2 SMNVEV (reference sequence). CDR3 residues: CASRLRGPRDKNEKLFF. CDR3 DNA, as far as it was read: TGTGCCAGCAGGCTCCGTGGCCCCCGAGATAAAAATGAAAAA.

The CDR3 bases that were read are TGTGCCAGCAGCTATAGCGGGCCCGCCTACGAG. The encoded protein is CASSYSGPAYE. The CDR3, in full, reads CASSYSGPAYEQYF. This sequence joins TRBV28 and TRBJ2-7, with 7 bases that match TRBD2. Coverage ceases 3 residues before the CDR3 finishes, and the germline J gene fills in the end. The V gene end was trimmed by 6 bases and the J gene end by 2 bases; junction bases not matched to a gene: 7. Looked up from germline, CDR1 is MDHEN and CDR2 is SYDVKM. The CDR3 spans 14 residues.

CDR3 bases read: TGTGCCAGCAGCCGGGACAGGGGGGGCGAG. Amino acids: CASSRDRGGE. The complete CDR3 sequence is CASSRDRGGEQYF. The gene calls are TRBV14 and TRBJ2-7; 11 bases are a match to TRBD1. The CDR3 end falls 3 residues outside the read, so it is completed with the germline J gene. CDR1 and CDR2 from the germline V gene are SGHDN and FVKESK. J gave up 6 bases and V 4 bases, and 2 bases lay outside the gene matches. CDR3 length equals 13 residues.

As to this clone: The CDR3 end falls 3 residues outside the read, so it is completed with the germline J gene. This rearrangement joins TRBV10-3 to TRBJ1-5; D perhaps matches TRBD1 (6 bases). The CDR3 is 17 amino acids. Per germline, CDR1 ENHRY and CDR2 SYGVKD. Trimming took 2 bases from V and 2 from J, leaving 16 bases between them. CDR3 region: CAISETGTGPGNQPQHF. The covered CDR3 bases are TGTGCCATCAGTGAGACCGGAACAGGGCCCGGCAATCAGCCC.

A word on this clone: The read gets to within 3 residues of the CDR3 end, and the germline J gene fills in the rest. The V and J genes are TRBV18 and TRBJ1-2; D may be TRBD1 (5 bases). Germline V gene data show CDR1 as KGHSH and CDR2 as LQKENI. This CDR3 spans 13 amino acids. The DNA read from the CDR3 is TGTGCCAGCTCACCACCGCTGACAGATGAC. Its protein product is CASSPPLTDD. The CDR3 in its entirety is CASSPPLTDDYTF.

Comments on this clone: The read ends 3 residues early relative to the CDR3; the germline J gene fills the gap. The chain combines TRBV28 with TRBJ2-2, with 7 bases identical to TRBD1. Trimming cost V 6 bases and J 7 bases; bases outside gene matches: 11. The CDR3 contains 15 residues. Germline values: CDR1 MDHEN, CDR2 SYDVKM. The DNA read from the CDR3 is TGTGCCAGCAGACGAAATACAGGGGCGAACGGGGAG. Amino acid sequence: CASRRNTGANGE. The CDR3, in full, reads CASRRNTGANGELFF.

Details on this clone: The read terminates 3 residues before the CDR3 end, so the remaining end is supplied by the germline J gene. The V call is TRBV12-3 or TRBV12-4, the J call TRBJ2-4, with 11 bases lining up with TRBD2. The V gene end was trimmed by 5 bases and the J gene end by 5 bases; junction bases not matched to a gene: 2. This CDR3 spans 14 amino acids. Incomplete CDR3 DNA: TGTGCCAGCAGTGTTAGCGGGAGGGAAAACATT. Translation gives CASSVSGRENI. The whole CDR3 protein reads CASSVSGRENIQYF.

Points on this clone: From the germline J gene comes the end of the CDR3, since the read stops 3 residues before it. This chain links TRBV5-4 with TRBJ2-1; no firm D call. Looked up from germline, CDR1 is SGHNT and CDR2 is YYREEE (reference sequence). CDR3 size: 15 residues. Trimming shortened V by 0 bases and J by 7 bases, and 14 bases separated the two germline ends. The chain's CDR3 is CASSLGLSLKNEQFF. Partial CDR3 DNA: TGTGCCAGCAGCTTGGGACTTTCTCTCAAGAATGAG.

On this clone: With the read ending 3 residues before the CDR3 end, the germline J gene is used to fill in that end. This chain joins TRBV7-2 and TRBJ2-3, with TRBD2 matching over 10 bases. This CDR3 is built from 15 residues. Trimming cost V 5 bases and J 4 bases; bases outside gene matches: 6. Germline CDR1 reads SGHTA; CDR2 reads FQGNSA. The CDR3 DNA, read in part, is TGTGCCAGCAGCCAAGTAGGACTAGCGGCAGATACG. Translated: CASSQVGLAADT. The full-length CDR3 reads as CASSQVGLAADTQYF.

To note about this clone: The CDR3 end is not reached by the read, which stops 3 residues before it; the germline J gene fills it in. V is TRBV18 and J is TRBJ1-6, with a weak D call TRBD1 (6 bases). Between the trimmed V and J ends, which lost 4 bases and 8 bases, there was a span of 18 bases. The CDR3 is made up of 16 amino acids. CDR1 is KGHSH, CDR2 LQKENI, per germline. CDR3 amino acids: CASSLGGSIKDSPLHF. The sequenced CDR3 bases are TGTGCCAGCTCACTAGGGGGTTCGATCAAGGATTCACCC.

Of note for this clone: Read data end 3 residues before the CDR3 end; the end is taken from the germline J gene. The V gene is TRBV13, the J gene TRBJ1-2, with 8 bases identical to TRBD1. The CDR3 totals 15 residues. CDR1 and CDR2 from the germline V gene are PRHDT and FYEKMQ (reference sequence). With 2 bases clipped from V and 4 bases from J, the junction kept 6 bases outside the gene matches. The sequenced part of the CDR3 DNA is TGTGCCAGCAGCTTATCGAGGACAGGGTCCTATGGC. Translation: CASSLSRTGSYG. The complete CDR3 protein is CASSLSRTGSYGYTF.

About this clone: The read gets to within 3 residues of the CDR3 end, and the germline J gene fills in the rest. The V gene is TRBV2, the J gene TRBJ2-7, with TRBD1 matching over 8 bases. This CDR3 region has 14 residues. Germline lookup yields CDR1 SNHLY and CDR2 FYNNEI. Losses at the gene ends were 3 bases for V and 2 bases for J; bases not matched to a gene: 3. The CDR3 here is CASSERTGTYEQYF. The sequenced part of the CDR3 DNA is TGTGCCAGCAGTGAGAGGACAGGGACCTACGAG.

Note on this clone: Read data end 3 residues before the CDR3 end; the end is taken from the germline J gene. This chain joins TRBV10-2 and TRBJ2-1, with 8 nucleotides matching TRBD2. J gave up 9 bases and V 6 bases, and 16 bases lay outside the gene matches. The CDR3 has 16 residues. Germline CDR1 WSHSY, CDR2 SAAADI. The DNA read from the CDR3 is TGCGCCAGCAGAATAACCCCGGGACTAGGTAGCGGTGAG. Protein: CASRITPGLGSGE. The whole CDR3 reads CASRITPGLGSGEQFF.